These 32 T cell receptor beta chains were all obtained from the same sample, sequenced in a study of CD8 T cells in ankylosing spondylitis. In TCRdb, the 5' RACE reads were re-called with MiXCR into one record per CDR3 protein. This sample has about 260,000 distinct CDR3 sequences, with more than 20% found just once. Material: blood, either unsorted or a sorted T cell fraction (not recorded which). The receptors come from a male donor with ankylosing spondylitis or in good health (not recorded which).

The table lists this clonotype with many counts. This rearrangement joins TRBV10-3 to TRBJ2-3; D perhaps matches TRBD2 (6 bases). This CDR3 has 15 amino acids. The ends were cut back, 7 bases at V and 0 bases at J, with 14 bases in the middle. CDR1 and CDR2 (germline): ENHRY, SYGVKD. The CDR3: CAIKAPGLSTDTQYF. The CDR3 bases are TGTGCCATCAAGGCTCCGGGACTCAGCACAGATACGCAGTATTTT.

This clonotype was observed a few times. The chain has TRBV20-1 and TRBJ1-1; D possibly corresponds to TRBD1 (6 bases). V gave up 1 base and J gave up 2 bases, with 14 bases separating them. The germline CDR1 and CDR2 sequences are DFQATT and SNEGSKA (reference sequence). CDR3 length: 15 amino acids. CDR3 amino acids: CSARALWGPNTEAFF. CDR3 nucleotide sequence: TGCAGTGCTAGAGCTTTGTGGGGGCCAAACACTGAAGCTTTCTTT.

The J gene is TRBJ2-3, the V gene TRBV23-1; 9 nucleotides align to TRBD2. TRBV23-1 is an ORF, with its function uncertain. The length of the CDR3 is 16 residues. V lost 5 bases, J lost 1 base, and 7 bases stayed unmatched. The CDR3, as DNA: TGCGCCAGCAGTTTTACCGAGCGGGGGGGCACAGATACGCAGTATTTT. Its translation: CASSFTERGGTDTQYF.

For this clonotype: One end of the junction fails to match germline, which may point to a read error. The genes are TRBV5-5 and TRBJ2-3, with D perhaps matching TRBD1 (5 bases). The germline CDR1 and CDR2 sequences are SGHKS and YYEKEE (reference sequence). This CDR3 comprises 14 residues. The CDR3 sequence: CARSLGQIVDTQYF. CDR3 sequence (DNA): TGTGCCAGGAGCTTGGGGCAGATTGTAGATACGCAGTATTTT.

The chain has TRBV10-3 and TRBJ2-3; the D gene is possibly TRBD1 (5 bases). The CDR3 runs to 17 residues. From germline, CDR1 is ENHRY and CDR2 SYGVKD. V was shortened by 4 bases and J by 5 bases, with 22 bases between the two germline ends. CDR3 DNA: TGTGCCATCAGTGCCAGGGTCCGAGTGGAGCACGGAGATACGCAGTATTTT. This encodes CAISARVRVEHGDTQYF.

The CDR3 region is CAISTNHYEQYF. Here the CDR3 DNA reads TGTGCCATCAGCACAAACCACTACGAGCAGTACTTC. This chain uses TRBV10-3 with TRBJ2-7, with D uncertain. The CDR3 is 12 amino acids. The germline V gene encodes CDR1 ENHRY and CDR2 SYGVKD. Trimming removed 6 bases at V and 3 bases at J, with 9 bases between.

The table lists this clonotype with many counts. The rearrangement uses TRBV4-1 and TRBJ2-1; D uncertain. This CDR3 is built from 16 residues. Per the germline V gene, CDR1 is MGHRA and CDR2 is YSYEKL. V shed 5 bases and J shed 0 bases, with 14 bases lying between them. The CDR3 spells CASSINPSSSYNEQFF. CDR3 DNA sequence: TGCGCCAGCAGCATCAACCCCTCAAGCTCCTACAATGAGCAGTTCTTC.

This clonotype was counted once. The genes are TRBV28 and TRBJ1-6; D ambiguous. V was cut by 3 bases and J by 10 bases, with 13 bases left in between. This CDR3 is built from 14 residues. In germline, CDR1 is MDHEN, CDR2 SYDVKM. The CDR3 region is CASSFPAGYSPLHF. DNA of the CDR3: TGTGCCAGCAGTTTTCCGGCCGGGTACTCACCCCTCCACTTT. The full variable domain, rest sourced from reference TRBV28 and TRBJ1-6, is DVKVTQSSRYLVKRTGEKVFLECVQDMDHENMFWYRQDPGLGLRLIYFSYDVKMKEKGDIPEGYSVSREKKERFSLILESASTNQTSMYLCASSFPAGYSPLHFGNGTRLTVT.

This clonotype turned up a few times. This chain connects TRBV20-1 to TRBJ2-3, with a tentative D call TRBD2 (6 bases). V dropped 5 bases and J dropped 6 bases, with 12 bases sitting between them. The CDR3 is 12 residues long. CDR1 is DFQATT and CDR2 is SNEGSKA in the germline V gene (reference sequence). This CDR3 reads CSAETRPDTQYF. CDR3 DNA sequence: TGCAGTGCTGAGACTAGACCCGATACGCAGTATTTT.

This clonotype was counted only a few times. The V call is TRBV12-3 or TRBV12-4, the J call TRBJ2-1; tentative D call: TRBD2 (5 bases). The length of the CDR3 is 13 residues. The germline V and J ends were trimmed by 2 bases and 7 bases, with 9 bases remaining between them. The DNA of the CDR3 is TGTGCCAGCAGTTTATCGGGGTTAAATGAGCAGTTCTTC. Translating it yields CASSLSGLNEQFF.

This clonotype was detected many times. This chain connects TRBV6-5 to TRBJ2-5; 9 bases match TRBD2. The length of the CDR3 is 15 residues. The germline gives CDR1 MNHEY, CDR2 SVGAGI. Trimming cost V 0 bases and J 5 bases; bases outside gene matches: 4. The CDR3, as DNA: TGTGCCAGCAGTTACTCAGCCGGGACTAGCGAGACCCAGTACTTC. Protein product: CASSYSAGTSETQYF.

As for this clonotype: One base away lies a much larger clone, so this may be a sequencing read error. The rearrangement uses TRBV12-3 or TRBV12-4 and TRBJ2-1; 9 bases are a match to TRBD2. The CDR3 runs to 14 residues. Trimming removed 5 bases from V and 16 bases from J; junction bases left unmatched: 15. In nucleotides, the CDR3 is TGTGCCAGCAGTCCTGGGACTAGCAGGGGGGCTTCTTTCTTC. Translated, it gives CASSPGTSRGASFF.

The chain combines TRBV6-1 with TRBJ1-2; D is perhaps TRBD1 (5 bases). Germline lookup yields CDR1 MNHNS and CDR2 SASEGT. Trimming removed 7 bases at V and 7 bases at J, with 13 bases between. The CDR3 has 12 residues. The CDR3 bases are TGTGCCAGCATGACGGGACGTGGTGGCTACACCTTC. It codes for CASMTGRGGYTF.

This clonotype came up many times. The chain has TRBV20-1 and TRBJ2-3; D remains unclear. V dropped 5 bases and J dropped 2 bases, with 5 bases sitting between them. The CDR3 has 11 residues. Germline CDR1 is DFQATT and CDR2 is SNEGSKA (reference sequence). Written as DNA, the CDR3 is TGCAGTGCTGCTGACACAGATACGCAGTATTTT. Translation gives CSAADTDTQYF.

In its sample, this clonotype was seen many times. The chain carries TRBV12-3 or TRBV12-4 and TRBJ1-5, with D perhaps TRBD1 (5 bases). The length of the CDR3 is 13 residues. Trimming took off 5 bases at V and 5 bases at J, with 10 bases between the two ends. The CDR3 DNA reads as TGTGCCAGCAGTGAGGGGTGGTATCAGCCCCAGCATTTT. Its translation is CASSEGWYQPQHF.

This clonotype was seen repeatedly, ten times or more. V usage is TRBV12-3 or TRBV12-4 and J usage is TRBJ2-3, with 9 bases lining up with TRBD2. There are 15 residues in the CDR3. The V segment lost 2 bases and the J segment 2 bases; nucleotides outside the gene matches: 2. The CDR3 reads CASSLLAGITDTQYF. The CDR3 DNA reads TGTGCCAGCAGTTTACTAGCGGGGATCACAGATACGCAGTATTTT.

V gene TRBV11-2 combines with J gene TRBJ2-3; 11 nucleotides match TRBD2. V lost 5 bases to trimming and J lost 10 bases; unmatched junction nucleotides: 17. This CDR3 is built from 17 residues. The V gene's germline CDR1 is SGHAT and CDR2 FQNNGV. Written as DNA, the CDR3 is TGTGCCAGCAGCCCCGGGACTAGCGGCGGGAGGGGGTCGGCGCAGTATTTT. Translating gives CASSPGTSGGRGSAQYF.

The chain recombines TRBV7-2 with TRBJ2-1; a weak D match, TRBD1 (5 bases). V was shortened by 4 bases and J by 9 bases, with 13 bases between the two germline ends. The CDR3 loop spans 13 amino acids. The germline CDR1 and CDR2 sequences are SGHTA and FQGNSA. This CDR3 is CASSSSPGFEQFF. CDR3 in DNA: TGTGCCAGCAGCTCTTCCCCAGGGTTTGAGCAGTTCTTC.

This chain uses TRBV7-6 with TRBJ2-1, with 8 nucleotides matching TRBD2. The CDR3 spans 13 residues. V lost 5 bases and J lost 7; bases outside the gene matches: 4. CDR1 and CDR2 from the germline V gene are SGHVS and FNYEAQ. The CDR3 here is CASSTSGLNEQFF. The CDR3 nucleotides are TGTGCCAGCAGCACTAGCGGACTGAATGAGCAGTTCTTC.

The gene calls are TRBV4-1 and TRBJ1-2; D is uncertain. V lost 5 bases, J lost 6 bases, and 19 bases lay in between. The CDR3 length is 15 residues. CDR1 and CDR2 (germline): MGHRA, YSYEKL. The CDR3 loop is CASSVPGAQIDGYTF. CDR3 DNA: TGCGCCAGCAGCGTCCCGGGAGCCCAAATTGATGGCTACACCTTC.

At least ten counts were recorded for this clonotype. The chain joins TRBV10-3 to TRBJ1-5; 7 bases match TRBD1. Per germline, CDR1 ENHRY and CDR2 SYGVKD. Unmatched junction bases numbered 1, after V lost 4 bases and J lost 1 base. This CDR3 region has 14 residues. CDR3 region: CAISGGQSNQPQHF. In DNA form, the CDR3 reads TGTGCCATCAGTGGGGGACAGAGCAATCAGCCCCAGCATTTT.

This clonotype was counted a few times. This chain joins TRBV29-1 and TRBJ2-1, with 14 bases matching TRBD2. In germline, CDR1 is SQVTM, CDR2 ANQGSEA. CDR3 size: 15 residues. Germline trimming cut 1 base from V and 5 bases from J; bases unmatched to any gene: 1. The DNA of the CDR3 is TGCAGCGTTGAAGGGACTAGCGGGGGGAACAATGAGCAGTTCTTC. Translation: CSVEGTSGGNNEQFF.

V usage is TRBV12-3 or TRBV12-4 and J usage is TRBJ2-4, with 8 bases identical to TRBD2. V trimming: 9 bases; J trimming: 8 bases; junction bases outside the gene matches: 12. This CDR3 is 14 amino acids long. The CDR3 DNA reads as TGTGCCAGGGAAGGACTAGCTGGGAGGGACATTCAGTACTTC. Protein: CAREGLAGRDIQYF.

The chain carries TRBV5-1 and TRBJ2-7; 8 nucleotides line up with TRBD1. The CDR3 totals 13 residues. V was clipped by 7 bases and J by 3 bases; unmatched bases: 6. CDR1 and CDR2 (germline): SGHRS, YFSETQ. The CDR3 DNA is TGCGCCAGCTCGACAGGGGCTGGCTACGAGCAGTACTTC. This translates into CASSTGAGYEQYF. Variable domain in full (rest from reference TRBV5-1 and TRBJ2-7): KAGVTQTPRYLIKTRGQQVTLSCSPISGHRSVSWYQQTPGQGLQFLFEYFSETQRNKGNFPGRFSGRQFSNSRSEMNVSTLELGDSALYLCASSTGAGYEQYFGPGTRLTVT.

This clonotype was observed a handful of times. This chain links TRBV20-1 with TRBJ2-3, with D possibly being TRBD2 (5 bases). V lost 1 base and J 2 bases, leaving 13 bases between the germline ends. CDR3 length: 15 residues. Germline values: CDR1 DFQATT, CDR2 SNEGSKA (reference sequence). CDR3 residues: CSARVAGESTDTQYF. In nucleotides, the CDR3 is TGCAGTGCTAGAGTGGCCGGGGAATCCACAGATACGCAGTATTTT.

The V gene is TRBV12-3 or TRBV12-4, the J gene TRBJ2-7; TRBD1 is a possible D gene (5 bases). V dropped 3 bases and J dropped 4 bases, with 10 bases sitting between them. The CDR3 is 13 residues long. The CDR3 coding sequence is TGTGCCAGCAGTTTTTCAGGGCGGTACGAGCAGTACTTC. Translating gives CASSFSGRYEQYF.

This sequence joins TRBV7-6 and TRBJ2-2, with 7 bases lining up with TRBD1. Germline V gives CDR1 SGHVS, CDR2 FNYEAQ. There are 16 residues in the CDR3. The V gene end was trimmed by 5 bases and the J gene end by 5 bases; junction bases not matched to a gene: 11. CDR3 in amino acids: CASSDITGVDTGELFF. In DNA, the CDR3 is TGTGCCAGCAGCGATATAACAGGGGTCGATACCGGGGAGCTGTTTTTT.

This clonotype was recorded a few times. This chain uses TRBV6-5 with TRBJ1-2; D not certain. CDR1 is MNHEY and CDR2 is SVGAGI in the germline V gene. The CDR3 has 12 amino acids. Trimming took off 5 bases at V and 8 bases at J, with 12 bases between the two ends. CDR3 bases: TGTGCCAGCAGTGCCACGGCGCGGGGCTACACCTTC. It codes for CASSATARGYTF.

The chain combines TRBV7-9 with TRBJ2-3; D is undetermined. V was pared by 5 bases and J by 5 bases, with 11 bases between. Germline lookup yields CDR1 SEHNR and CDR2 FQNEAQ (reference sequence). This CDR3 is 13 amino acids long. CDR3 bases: TGTGCCAGCAGCCGCTTGTGGGGAGATACGCAGTATTTT. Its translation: CASSRLWGDTQYF.

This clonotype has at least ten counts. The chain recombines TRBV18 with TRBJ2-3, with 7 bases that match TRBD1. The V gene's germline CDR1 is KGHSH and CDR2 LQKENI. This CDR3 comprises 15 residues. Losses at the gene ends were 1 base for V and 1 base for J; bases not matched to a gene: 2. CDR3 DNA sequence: TGTGCCAGCTCACCACGACAGGGTCGCACAGATACGCAGTATTTT. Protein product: CASSPRQGRTDTQYF.

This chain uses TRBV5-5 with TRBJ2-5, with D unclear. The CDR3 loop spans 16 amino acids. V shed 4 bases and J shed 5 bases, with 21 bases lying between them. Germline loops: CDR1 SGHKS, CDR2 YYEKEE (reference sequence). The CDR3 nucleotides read TGTGCCAGCAGCCTAACCCACGTGGCCCTTGGGGAGACCCAGTACTTC. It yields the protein CASSLTHVALGETQYF.

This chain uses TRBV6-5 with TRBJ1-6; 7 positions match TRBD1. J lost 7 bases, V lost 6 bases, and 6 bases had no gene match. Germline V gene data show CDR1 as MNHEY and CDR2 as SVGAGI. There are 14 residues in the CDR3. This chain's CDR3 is CASSLYRGNSPLHF. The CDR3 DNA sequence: TGTGCCAGCAGCTTATACAGGGGCAATTCACCCCTCCACTTT.